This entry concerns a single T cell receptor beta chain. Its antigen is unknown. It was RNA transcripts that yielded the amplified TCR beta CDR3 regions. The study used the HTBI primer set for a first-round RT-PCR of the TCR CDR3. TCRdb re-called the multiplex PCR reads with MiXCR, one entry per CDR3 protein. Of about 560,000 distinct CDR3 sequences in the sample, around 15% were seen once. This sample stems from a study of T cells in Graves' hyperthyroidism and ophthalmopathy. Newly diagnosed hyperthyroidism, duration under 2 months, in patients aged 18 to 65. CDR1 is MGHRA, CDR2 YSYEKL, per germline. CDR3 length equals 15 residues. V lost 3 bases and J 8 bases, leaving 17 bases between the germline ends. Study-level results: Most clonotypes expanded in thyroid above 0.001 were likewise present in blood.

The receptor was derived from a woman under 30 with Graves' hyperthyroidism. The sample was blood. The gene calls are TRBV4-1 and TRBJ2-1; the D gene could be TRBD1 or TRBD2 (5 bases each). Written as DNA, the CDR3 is TGCGCCAGCAGCCACGGGCAGGGACCCAGGGATGAGCAGTTCTTC. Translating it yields CASSHGQGPRDEQFF.